This T cell receptor beta chain was profiled in a study of blood T cell repertoires in COVID-19. Background on the study: COVID-19 samples, acute and convalescent, were from the United States, Italy and Spain.

This CDR3 is 11 amino acids long. V was cut by 8 bases and J by 9 bases, with 14 bases left in between. Germline V gene data show CDR1 as SQVTM and CDR2 as ANQGSEA. In the study's own analysis: Reference gene primer amplification in the assay estimated nucleated cell counts. Libraries were prepared by immunoSEQ multiplex PCR; TCRdb keeps only in-frame clonotypes and omits some of them. The V and J calls and the clone size are those of that table, but D and trimming were determined from the DNA. There are roughly 120,000 clones in the sample; about 80% occur only once, and around 7.5% lies in the top ten.

The rearrangement uses TRBV29-1 and TRBJ2-4, with D possibly being TRBD2 (5 bases). The sample was peripheral blood. The receptor's source is a man aged 65 to 79 with active or convalescent COVID-19. Here the CDR3 reads CSTREGGIQYF. In DNA form, the CDR3 reads TGCAGCACCCGAGAGGGCGGCATTCAGTACTTC.